A selection of T cell receptor beta chains follows, all from one sample in a study of T cells in tuberculosis. Assay used: immunoSEQ multiplex PCR; TCRdb lists only in-frame clones, some missing. The sample holds more than 20,000 clones, around 85% seen once. The specimen was PBMCs, collected at tuberculosis diagnosis. The receptors shown here come from an adult with tuberculosis. Each CDR3 is given with its conserved first and last residue.

TRBV4-2	CASSLAGEGNEQFF
TRBV6-1	CASSARQGSQPQHF
TRBV6-5	CASSFGTLNTEAFF
TRBV27	CASKQSGGKNTGELFF
TRBV10-3	CAISESPGQGTEAFF
TRBV19	CASSPGTASGSRNEQFF
TRBV6-4	CASSPRLETGELFF
TRBV30	CAYDRGGNEKLFF
TRBV5-4	CASTTRLGSPNYGYTF
TRBV7-9	CASSLGRLRDEQFF
TRBV21-1	CASLKGAENTGELFF
TRBV4-1	CASSQPDRTYGYTF
TRBV7-9	CASSLDRGSSGYTF
TRBV7-9	CASSLEAHRVFDEQYF
TRBV10-3	CAITRGSSDTQYF
TRBV18	CASSPRTTTEAFF
TRBV9	CASSPRDNPYNEQFF
TRBV6-5	CASSYSSDTQYF
TRBV2	CASSEVQDSGYTF
TRBV9	CASSVLSFPPYGYTF
TRBV28	CASNGQGTGNQPQHF
TRBV5-4	CASSATSGSVNEQFF
TRBV2	CASSLSYLGSRYGYTF
TRBV7-2	CASSPLAREQYF
TRBV19	CASSIEGRGNEQFF
TRBV7-8	CASSFGLAGATDTQYF
TRBV19	CASSKWDREFYEQYF
TRBV7-3	CASSPGDSRHTYNEQFF
TRBV9	CASSVDTSEQFF
TRBV6-6	CATAGTSSYNEQFF
TRBV9	CASSVNSGYGYTF
TRBV5-6	CASSFSLGQGPYGYTF
TRBV6-1	CASSVGKGTEAFF
TRBV6-5	CASSSPSPSSYEQYF
TRBV15	CATSSDRDRVDEQYF
TRBV29-1	CSVEDSTGPTKDGYTF
TRBV19	CASSVTGGVNTIYF
TRBV14	CASSRLAGTYNEQFF
TRBV9	CASSVDGGGPYEQYF
TRBV28	CASSPWGQGLAGELFF
TRBV19	CASSPWEGRPHTDTQYF
TRBV29-1	CSVRQMNTEAFF
TRBV27	CASSFRGTSLNTEAFF
TRBV4-2	CASSQDGQGSDNQPQHF
TRBV10-2	CASSQTDTRAFF
TRBV5-6	CASSGAVSYEQYF
TRBV27	CASSVTGWGNTEAFF
TRBV28	CASSPRLHPYNEQFF
TRBV10-1	CASSESGTRTYEQYF
TRBV30	CAWSLIVTEAFF
TRBV6-5	CASSVGQPYGYTF
TRBV30	CACPGVTGTEAFF
TRBV29-1	CSVELAGLNTGELFF
TRBV28	CASSSDRDRNQPQHF
TRBV27	CASGGLAFTEQFF